Shown below are 21 T cell receptor beta chains from a single sample sequenced in a study of PD-L1 blockade in urothelial cancer. The assay was immunoSEQ multiplex PCR, and TCRdb's table has in-frame clones only and misses some. Here the sample spans just over 14,000 clones, roughly 90% being singletons. The sample in question was PBMCs, obtained around atezolizumab (anti-PD-L1) treatment. The receptors were gathered from a man aged 70 or older with urothelial cancer.

Only one count was recorded for this clone. The rearrangement joins TRBV21-1 to TRBJ2-5; the table calls TRBD1, which could not be checked here. TRBV21-1 is a pseudogene segment. CDR3 length equals 11 residues. CDR3 region: CASKQGETQYF. In DNA form, the CDR3 reads TGTGCCAGCAAACAGGGGGAGACCCAGTACTTC.

This clone was detected a few times. The chain employs TRBV5-6 and TRBJ1-1; D may be TRBD1 (6 bases). Germline V gene sequence: CDR1 SGHDT, CDR2 YYEEEE. The CDR3 contains 13 residues. Trimming pared 0 bases from V and 4 bases from J, leaving 7 bases between. DNA for the CDR3: TGTGCCAGCAGCTTGGGCAGGGGCACTGAAGCTTTCTTT. Translating it yields CASSLGRGTEAFF.

The CDR3 loop reads CASSTGRAANYGYTF. CDR3 sequence (DNA): TGTGCCAGTAGTACGGGGAGAGCAGCTAACTATGGCTACACCTTC. The gene calls are TRBV19 and TRBJ1-2; D is undetermined. V was clipped by 4 bases and J by 0 bases, with 12 bases between them. Per germline, CDR1 LNHDA and CDR2 SQIVND (reference sequence). This CDR3 contains 15 residues. Combining the CDR3 with reference TRBV19 and TRBJ1-2 gives the whole variable domain DGGITQSPKYLFRKEGQNVTLSCEQNLNHDAMYWYRQDPGQGLRLIYYSQIVNDFQKGDIAEGYSVSREKKESFPLTVTSAQKNPTAFYLCASSTGRAANYGYTFGSGTRLTVV.

V and J are TRBV28 and TRBJ2-2; TRBD1 matches 7 bases. Trimming cost V 3 bases and J 6 bases; bases outside gene matches: 10. This CDR3 is 16 amino acids long. Germline CDR1 reads MDHEN; CDR2 reads SYDVKM. CDR3 sequence (DNA): TGTGCCAGCAGTTTCCTAGTGACAGGGTTTCCCGGGGAGCTGTTTTTT. This gives the protein CASSFLVTGFPGELFF.

CDR3 amino acids: CASSPRGTNEKLFF. In DNA, the CDR3 is TGTGCCAGCAGCCCACGGGGGACTAATGAAAAACTGTTTTTT. The rearrangement uses TRBV7-8 and TRBJ1-4; possibly TRBD1 for D (5 bases). Between the trimmed V and J ends, which lost 5 bases and 2 bases, there was a span of 9 bases. Germline lookup yields CDR1 SGHVS and CDR2 FQNEAQ. This CDR3 spans 14 amino acids.

V and J are TRBV2 and TRBJ2-6; 9 nucleotides line up with TRBD1. Germline-derived CDR1 and CDR2 are SNHLY and FYNNEI. This CDR3 has 17 amino acids. J lost 2 bases, V lost 4 bases, and 6 bases had no gene match. The CDR3 sequence: CASSVGTGSAGANVLTF. The CDR3 nucleotides read TGTGCCAGCAGTGTTGGGACAGGGAGTGCTGGGGCCAACGTCCTGACTTTC.

The chain uses TRBV18 and TRBJ2-3, with 7 positions matching TRBD2. From germline, CDR1 is KGHSH and CDR2 LQKENI. The J segment lost 3 bases and the V segment lost 1 base, leaving 10 bases of the junction unmatched. The length of the CDR3 is 17 residues. CDR3 nucleotide sequence: TGTGCCAGCTCACCACGTCGGGGGGTTTCAGGGACAGATACGCAGTATTTT. Its translation: CASSPRRGVSGTDTQYF.

This chain joins TRBV5-4 and TRBJ2-7, with TRBD1 identical over 9 bases. The CDR3 has 14 residues. Trimming at V came to 4 bases and at J to 7 bases, leaving 9 bases not matched to a gene. Germline values: CDR1 SGHNT, CDR2 YYREEE (reference sequence). The CDR3 protein is CASSAGQGQREQYF. CDR3 nucleotide sequence: TGTGCCAGCAGCGCGGGACAGGGCCAGCGAGAGCAGTACTTC.

The genes are TRBV7-2 and TRBJ1-4; D not certain. This CDR3 has 14 residues. Looked up from germline, CDR1 is SGHTA and CDR2 is FQGNSA. The V end lost 3 bases, the J end lost 3 bases, and 8 bases lay between the germline ends. CDR3 amino acids: CASSFGRANEKLFF. CDR3 coding DNA: TGTGCCAGCAGCTTCGGTAGAGCTAATGAAAAACTGTTTTTT.

J is TRBJ1-5 and V is TRBV7-6; no clear D gene. Trimming cost V 3 bases and J 3 bases, with 12 bases left between them. Germline V gene sequence: CDR1 SGHVS, CDR2 FNYEAQ. The CDR3 contains 15 residues. The CDR3 reads CASSLSTQDNQPQHF. CDR3 bases: TGTGCCAGCAGCTTGAGTACCCAGGACAATCAGCCCCAGCATTTT.

The rearrangement links TRBV18 to TRBJ1-1, with a possible D match to TRBD1 (5 bases). V lost 0 bases and J 3 bases, leaving 14 bases between the germline ends. Germline CDR1 and CDR2: KGHSH and LQKENI. The CDR3 totals 16 residues. CDR3 coding DNA: TGTGCCAGCTCACCACCAAACAGGAGACGGGACACTGAAGCTTTCTTT. Amino acids: CASSPPNRRRDTEAFF.

This chain connects TRBV4-2 to TRBJ2-7, with 8 bases lining up with TRBD2. Per germline, CDR1 LGHNA and CDR2 YNFKEQ. The junction had 11 bases not matched to a gene; V was cut back by 6 bases and J by 7 bases. The CDR3 length is 14 residues. CDR3 residues: CASSGGISGGEQYF. CDR3 sequence (DNA): TGTGCCAGCAGTGGAGGGATATCGGGGGGGGAGCAGTACTTC.

V usage is TRBV4-1 and J usage is TRBJ2-1; 10 bases agree with TRBD2. V dropped 2 bases and J dropped 8; count of bases not matched to a gene: 9. The germline V gene has CDR1 MGHRA and CDR2 YSYEKL. The CDR3 length is 16 residues. The CDR3: CASSQQSGGAGYEQFF. Here the CDR3 DNA reads TGCGCCAGCAGCCAACAGAGCGGGGGGGCGGGTTATGAGCAGTTCTTC.

The chain is built from TRBV10-3 and TRBJ2-1, with D possibly TRBD1 on 5 matching bases. CDR3 length: 15 amino acids. Germline V CDR1 and CDR2: ENHRY, SYGVKD. The germline V and J ends were trimmed by 8 bases and 5 bases, with 19 bases remaining between them. The CDR3 protein is CAILTLGQGHNEQFF. The CDR3 DNA follows: TGTGCCATCTTGACGTTGGGCCAGGGTCACAATGAGCAGTTCTTC.

This clone has a single count. The V and J genes are TRBV7-9 and TRBJ1-4; 7 bases map to TRBD1. The length of the CDR3 is 13 residues. With V trimmed by 5 bases and J by 8 bases, 5 bases remained unmatched. Germline CDR1 is SEHNR and CDR2 is FQNEAQ (reference sequence). CDR3: CASSTRTGEKLFF. CDR3 bases: TGTGCCAGCAGCACCCGGACAGGCGAAAAACTGTTTTTT.

The V gene is TRBV10-3, the J gene TRBJ1-5; TRBD1 matches 12 bases. V was pared by 6 bases and J by 3 bases, with 12 bases of the junction left unmatched. Germline V gene lookup returns CDR1 ENHRY and CDR2 SYGVKD. The CDR3 runs 18 residues. The CDR3 bases are TGTGCCATCAGCCCCGGGACAGGGGGCGTTTGGGACAATCAGCCCCAGCATTTT. This codes for CAISPGTGGVWDNQPQHF.

The chain combines TRBV5-1 with TRBJ2-7; TRBD1 agrees at 10 bases. In germline, CDR1 is SGHRS, CDR2 YFSETQ. The CDR3 sequence is 13 residues long. V lost 7 bases and J lost 7; bases outside the gene matches: 8. The CDR3 nucleotides are TGCGCCAGCCGAGGGACAGGGGCGGTGGAGCAGTACTTC. This codes for CASRGTGAVEQYF.

The table lists this clone with a few counts. The V gene is TRBV7-8, the J gene TRBJ2-5; D might be TRBD2 (6 bases). Trimming shortened V by 6 bases and J by 7 bases, and 18 bases separated the two germline ends. CDR3 length equals 14 residues. Germline CDR1 SGHVS, CDR2 FQNEAQ. The CDR3 DNA is TGTGCCAGCAGTCTAGCGAGGACACCGGGGACCCAGTACTTC. It translates to CASSLARTPGTQYF.

This clone was picked up one time. This chain uses TRBV9 with TRBJ1-2, with D maybe TRBD1 (6 bases). V was trimmed by 0 bases and J by 8 bases, leaving 11 bases between them. The germline V gene has CDR1 SGDLS and CDR2 YYNGEE. This CDR3 is built from 13 residues. The CDR3 sequence: CASSVGAGEGYTF. In DNA form, the CDR3 reads TGTGCCAGCAGCGTAGGGGCAGGGGAGGGCTACACCTTC.

J is TRBJ1-4 and V is TRBV6-5, with D possibly matching TRBD1 (5 bases). The V end lost 4 bases, the J end lost 3 bases, and 15 bases lay between the germline ends. The germline V gene encodes CDR1 MNHEY and CDR2 SVGAGI. This CDR3 has 16 amino acids. CDR3 coding DNA: TGTGCCAGCAGTTTGGGGGGGGGTCGACCTAATGAAAAACTGTTTTTT. It specifies CASSLGGGRPNEKLFF.

By sample fraction, this clone is medium-sized. The rearrangement joins TRBV4-1 to TRBJ1-2; D might be TRBD1 (6 bases). The germline V gene encodes CDR1 MGHRA and CDR2 YSYEKL. V was pared by 1 base and J by 9 bases, with 9 bases between. The CDR3 runs to 12 residues. The CDR3 coding sequence is TGCGCCAGCAGCCAAGGGACAGCCAGCTACACCTTC. Translation gives CASSQGTASYTF.